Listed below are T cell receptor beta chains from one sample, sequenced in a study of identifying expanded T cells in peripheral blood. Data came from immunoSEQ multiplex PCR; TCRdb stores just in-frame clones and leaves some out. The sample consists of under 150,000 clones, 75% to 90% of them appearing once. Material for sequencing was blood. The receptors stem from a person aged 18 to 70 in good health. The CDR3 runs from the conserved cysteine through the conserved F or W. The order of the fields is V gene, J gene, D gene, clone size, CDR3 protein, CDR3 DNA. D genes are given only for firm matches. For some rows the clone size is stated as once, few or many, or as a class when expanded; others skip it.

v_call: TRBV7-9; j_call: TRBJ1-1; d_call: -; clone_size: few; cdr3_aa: CASSLGRDAEAFF; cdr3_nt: TGTGCCAGCAGCTTAGGCAGGGACGCTGAAGCTTTCTTT
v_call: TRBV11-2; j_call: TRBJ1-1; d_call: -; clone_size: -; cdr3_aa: CASSSLGAGNTEAFF; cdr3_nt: TGTGCCAGCAGCTCTCTAGGGGCTGGGAACACTGAAGCTTTCTTT
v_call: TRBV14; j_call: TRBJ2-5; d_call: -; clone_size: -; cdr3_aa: CASSQARETQYF; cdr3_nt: TGTGCCAGCAGCCAAGCGAGGGAGACCCAGTACTTC
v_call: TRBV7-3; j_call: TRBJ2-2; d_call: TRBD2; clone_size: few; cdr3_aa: CASSRTSGRADTGELFF; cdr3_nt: TGTGCCAGCAGTCGGACTAGCGGGAGGGCCGACACCGGGGAGCTGTTTTTT
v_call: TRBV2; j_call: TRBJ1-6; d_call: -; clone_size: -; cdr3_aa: CASSEGTVVTPYHF; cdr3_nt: TGTGCCAGCAGTGAAGGGACAGTCGTCACGCCCTATCACTTT
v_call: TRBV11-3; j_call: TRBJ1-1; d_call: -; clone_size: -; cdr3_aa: CASSPTYYTEAFF; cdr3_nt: TGTGCCAGCAGCCCCACGTACTACACTGAAGCTTTCTTT
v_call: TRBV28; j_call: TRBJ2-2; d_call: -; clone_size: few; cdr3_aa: CATRPFTGSTGELFF; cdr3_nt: TGTGCCACCCGTCCTTTTACGGGTTCCACCGGGGAGCTGTTTTTT
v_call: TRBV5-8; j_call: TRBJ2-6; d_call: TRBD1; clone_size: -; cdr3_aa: CASSLWTGMGANVLTF; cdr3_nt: TGTGCCAGCAGCTTGTGGACAGGAATGGGGGCCAACGTCCTGACTTTC
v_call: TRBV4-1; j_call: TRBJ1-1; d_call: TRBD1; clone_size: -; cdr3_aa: CASSLRDRGTNTEAFF; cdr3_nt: TGCGCCAGCAGCCTCAGGGACAGGGGCACGAACACTGAAGCTTTCTTT
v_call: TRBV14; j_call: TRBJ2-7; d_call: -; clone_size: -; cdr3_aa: CASSPLGWPQWGEQYF; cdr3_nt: TGTGCCAGCAGCCCCTTGGGGTGGCCCCAGTGGGGAGAGCAGTACTTC
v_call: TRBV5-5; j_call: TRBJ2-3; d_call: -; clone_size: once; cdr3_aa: CASIMDRPRDTQYF; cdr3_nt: TGTGCCAGCATCATGGACAGACCCCGGGATACGCAGTATTTT
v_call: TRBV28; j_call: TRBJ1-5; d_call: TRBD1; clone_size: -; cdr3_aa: CASSPQTGGNQPQHF; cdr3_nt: TGTGCCAGCAGTCCCCAGACAGGGGGCAATCAGCCCCAGCATTTT
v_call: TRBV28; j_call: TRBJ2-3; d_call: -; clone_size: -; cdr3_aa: CASGQVPSTDTQYF; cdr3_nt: TGTGCCAGCGGTCAGGTTCCGAGCACAGATACGCAGTATTTT
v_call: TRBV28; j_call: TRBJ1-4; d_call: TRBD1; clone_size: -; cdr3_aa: CASSYGQELIATNEKLFF; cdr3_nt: TGTGCCAGCAGTTACGGACAGGAATTAATTGCAACTAATGAAAAACTGTTTTTT
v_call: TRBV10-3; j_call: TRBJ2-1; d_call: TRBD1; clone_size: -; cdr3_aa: CAISDANNRGDEQFF; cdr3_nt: TGTGCCATCAGTGACGCCAACAACAGGGGCGATGAGCAGTTCTTC
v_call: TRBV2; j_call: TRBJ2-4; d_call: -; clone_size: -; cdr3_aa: CASSVPPSWQAIKNIQYF; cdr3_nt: TGTGCCAGCAGTGTCCCGCCCTCGTGGCAGGCAATTAAAAACATTCAGTACTTC
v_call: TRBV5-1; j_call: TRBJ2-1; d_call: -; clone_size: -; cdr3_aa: CASSPRAGGDNEQFF; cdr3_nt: TGCGCCAGCAGCCCCAGGGCAGGGGGGGACAATGAGCAGTTCTTC
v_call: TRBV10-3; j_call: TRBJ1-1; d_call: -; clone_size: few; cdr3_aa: CAISPTGTEAFF; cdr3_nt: TGTGCCATCAGTCCGACAGGAACTGAAGCTTTCTTT
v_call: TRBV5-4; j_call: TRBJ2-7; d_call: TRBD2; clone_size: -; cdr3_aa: CASSEGLAGAYEQYF; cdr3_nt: TGTGCCAGCAGCGAAGGACTAGCGGGAGCCTACGAGCAGTACTTC
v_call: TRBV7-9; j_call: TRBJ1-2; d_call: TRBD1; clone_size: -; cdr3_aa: CASSPAVMTGRGVGYTF; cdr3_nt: TGTGCCAGCAGCCCGGCGGTAATGACAGGGAGAGGGGTTGGCTACACCTTC
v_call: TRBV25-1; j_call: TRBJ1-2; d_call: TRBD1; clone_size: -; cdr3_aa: CASSIGTGGGGYTF; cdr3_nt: TGTGCCAGCAGCATCGGGACAGGGGGAGGAGGCTACACCTTC
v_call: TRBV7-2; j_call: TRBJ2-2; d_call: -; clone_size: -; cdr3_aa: CASSLPQGTGELFF; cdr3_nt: TGTGCCAGCAGCTTACCACAGGGCACCGGGGAGCTGTTTTTT
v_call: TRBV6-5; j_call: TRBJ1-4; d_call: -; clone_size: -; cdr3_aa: CASRVGLGDEKLFF; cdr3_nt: TGTGCCAGCAGGGTCGGACTGGGAGATGAAAAACTGTTTTTT
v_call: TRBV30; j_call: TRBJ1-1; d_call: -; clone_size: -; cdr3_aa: CAWSVVGSTEAFF; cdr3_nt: TGTGCCTGGAGTGTAGTGGGGAGCACTGAAGCTTTCTTT
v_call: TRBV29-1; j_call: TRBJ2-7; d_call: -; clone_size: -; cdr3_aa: CSVASGKGEQYF; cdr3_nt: TGCAGCGTTGCTTCTGGAAAAGGCGAGCAGTACTTC
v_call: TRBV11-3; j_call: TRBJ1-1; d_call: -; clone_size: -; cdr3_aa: CASSLVGPEAFF; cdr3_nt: TGTGCCAGCAGCTTAGTCGGGCCTGAAGCTTTCTTT
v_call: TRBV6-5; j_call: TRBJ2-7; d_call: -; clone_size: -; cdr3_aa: CASSYQAKRVYEQYF; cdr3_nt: TGTGCCAGCAGTTACCAGGCCAAGAGGGTCTACGAGCAGTACTTC
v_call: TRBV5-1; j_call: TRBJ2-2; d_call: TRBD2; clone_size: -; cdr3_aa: CASRLAGNTGELFF; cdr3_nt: TGCGCCAGCAGACTAGCGGGGAACACCGGGGAGCTGTTTTTT
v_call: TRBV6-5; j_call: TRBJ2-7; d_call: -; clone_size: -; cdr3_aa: CASSYSRQGGYEQYF; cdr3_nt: TGTGCCAGCAGTTACTCTAGACAGGGAGGCTACGAGCAGTACTTC
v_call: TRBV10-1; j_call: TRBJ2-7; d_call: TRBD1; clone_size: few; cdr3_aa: CATSPGQGYEQYF; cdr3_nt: TGCGCCACAAGCCCGGGACAGGGGTACGAGCAGTACTTC
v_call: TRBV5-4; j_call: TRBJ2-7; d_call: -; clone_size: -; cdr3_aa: CASSLVPYEQYF; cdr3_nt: TGTGCCAGCAGCTTGGTACCCTACGAGCAGTACTTC
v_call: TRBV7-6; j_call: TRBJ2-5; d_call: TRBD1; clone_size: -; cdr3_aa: CASSLSQGEETQYF; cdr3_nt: TGTGCCAGCAGCTTAAGTCAGGGGGAAGAGACCCAGTACTTC
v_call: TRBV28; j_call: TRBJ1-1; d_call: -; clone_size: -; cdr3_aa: CASSQGGFIEAFF; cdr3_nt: TGTGCCAGCTCCCAAGGAGGGTTCATTGAAGCTTTCTTT
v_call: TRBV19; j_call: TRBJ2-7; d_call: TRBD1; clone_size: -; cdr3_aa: CASTLWDSPYEQYF; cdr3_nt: TGTGCCAGTACCCTATGGGACAGTCCCTACGAGCAGTACTTC
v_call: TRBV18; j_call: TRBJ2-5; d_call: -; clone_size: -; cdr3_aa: CASSPEELGTQYF; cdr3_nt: TGTGCCAGCTCACCAGAGGAATTGGGGACCCAGTACTTC
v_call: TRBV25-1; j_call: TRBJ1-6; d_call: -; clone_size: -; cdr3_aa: CASSGGSWAYNSPLHF; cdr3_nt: TGTGCCAGCAGTGGGGGAAGCTGGGCCTATAATTCACCCCTCCACTTT
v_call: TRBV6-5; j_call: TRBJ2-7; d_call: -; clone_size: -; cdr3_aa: CASRERGLVPYEQYF; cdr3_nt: TGTGCCAGCAGGGAACGGGGGCTGGTCCCCTACGAGCAGTACTTC
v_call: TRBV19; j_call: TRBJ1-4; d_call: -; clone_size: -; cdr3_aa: CASSPQGLPNGEKLFF; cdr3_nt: TGTGCCAGTAGTCCCCAGGGACTTCCAAATGGGGAAAAACTGTTTTTT
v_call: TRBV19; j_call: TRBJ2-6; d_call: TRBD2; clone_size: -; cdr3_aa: CASSTSGGWANVLTF; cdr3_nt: TGTGCCAGTAGTACCAGCGGGGGCTGGGCCAACGTCCTGACTTTC
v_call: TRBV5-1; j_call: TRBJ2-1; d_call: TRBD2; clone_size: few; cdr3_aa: CASSLARGVSSYNEQFF; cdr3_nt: TGCGCCAGCAGCTTGGCCCGGGGGGTCAGCTCCTACAATGAGCAGTTCTTC
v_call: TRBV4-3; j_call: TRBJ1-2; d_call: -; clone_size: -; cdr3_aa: CASSQGFSVGYGYTF; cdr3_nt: TGCGCCAGCAGCCAAGGATTTTCCGTGGGCTATGGCTACACCTTC
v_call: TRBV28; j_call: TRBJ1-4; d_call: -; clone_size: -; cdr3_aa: CASSGPRATNEKLFF; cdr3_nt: TGTGCCAGCAGTGGGCCCCGGGCAACTAATGAAAAACTGTTTTTT
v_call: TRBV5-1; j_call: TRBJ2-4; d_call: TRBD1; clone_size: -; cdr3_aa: CASGPGQGEHIQYF; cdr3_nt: TGCGCCAGCGGACCGGGACAGGGGGAACACATTCAGTACTTC
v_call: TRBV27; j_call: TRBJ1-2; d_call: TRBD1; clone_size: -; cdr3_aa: CASRQGGRTYGYTF; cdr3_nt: TGTGCCAGCAGACAGGGGGGTAGAACCTATGGCTACACCTTC
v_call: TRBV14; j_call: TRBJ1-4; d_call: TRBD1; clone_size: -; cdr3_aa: CASSHRDRSNEKLFF; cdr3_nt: TGTGCCAGCAGCCACCGGGACAGGTCTAATGAAAAACTGTTTTTT
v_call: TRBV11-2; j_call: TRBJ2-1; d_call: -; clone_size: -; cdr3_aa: CASSSGMGLSSYNEQFF; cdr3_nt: TGTGCCAGCAGCTCCGGAATGGGCTTAAGCTCCTACAATGAGCAGTTCTTC
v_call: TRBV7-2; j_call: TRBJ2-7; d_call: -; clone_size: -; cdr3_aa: CASSLTGPRGEQYF; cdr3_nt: TGTGCCAGCAGCTTAACCGGGCCGAGGGGCGAGCAGTACTTC
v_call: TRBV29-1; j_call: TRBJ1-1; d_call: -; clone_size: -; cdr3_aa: CSVEDGGTEAFF; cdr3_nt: TGCAGCGTTGAAGACGGAGGGACTGAAGCTTTCTTT
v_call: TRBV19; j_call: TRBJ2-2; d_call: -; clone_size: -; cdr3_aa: CASSISRGTGELFF; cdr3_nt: TGTGCCAGTAGTATCTCGCGAGGCACCGGGGAGCTGTTTTTT
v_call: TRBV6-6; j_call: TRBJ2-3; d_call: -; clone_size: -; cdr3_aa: CASSWTDTDTQYF; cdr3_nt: TGTGCCAGCAGTTGGACAGATACAGATACGCAGTATTTT
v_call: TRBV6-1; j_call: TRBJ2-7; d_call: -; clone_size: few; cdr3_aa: CASLHGEQTYEQYF; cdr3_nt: TGTGCCAGCCTGCACGGGGAGCAAACCTACGAGCAGTACTTC
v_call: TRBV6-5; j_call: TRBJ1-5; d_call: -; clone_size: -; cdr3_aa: CASSYSAGGNQPQHF; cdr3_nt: TGTGCCAGCAGTTACTCGGCAGGGGGCAATCAGCCCCAGCATTTT
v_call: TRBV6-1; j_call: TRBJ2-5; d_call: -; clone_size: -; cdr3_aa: CASRSADQETQYF; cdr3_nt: TGTGCCAGCAGGTCAGCAGATCAGGAGACCCAGTACTTC